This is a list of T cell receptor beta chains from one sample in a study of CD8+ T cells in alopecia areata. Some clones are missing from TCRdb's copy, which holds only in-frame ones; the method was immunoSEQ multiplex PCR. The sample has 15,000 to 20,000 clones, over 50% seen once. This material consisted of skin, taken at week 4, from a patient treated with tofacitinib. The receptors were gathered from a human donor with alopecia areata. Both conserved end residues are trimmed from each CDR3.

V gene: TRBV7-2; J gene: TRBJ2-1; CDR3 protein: ASSIGQSSYNEQF
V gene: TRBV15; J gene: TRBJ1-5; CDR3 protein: ATSRKDRVNQPQH
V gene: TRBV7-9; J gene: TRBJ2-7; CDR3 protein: ASTIAPKTGEGYEQY
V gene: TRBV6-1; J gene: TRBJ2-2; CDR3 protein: ASSLGQGDGGELF
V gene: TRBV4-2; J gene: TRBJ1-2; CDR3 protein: ASSQDRVGQGGGYT
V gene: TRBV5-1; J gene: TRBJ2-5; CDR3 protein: ASSLAGTQETQY
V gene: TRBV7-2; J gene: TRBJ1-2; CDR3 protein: ASSLAQSGRGSGYT
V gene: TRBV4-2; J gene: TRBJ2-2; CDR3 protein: ASSQGTENTGELF
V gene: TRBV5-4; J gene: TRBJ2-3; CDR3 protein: ASSFTGGSPRTDTQY
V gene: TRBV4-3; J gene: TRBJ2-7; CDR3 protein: ASSQDVRYYEQY
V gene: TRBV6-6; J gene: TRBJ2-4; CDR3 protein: ASSPGQGGGIQY
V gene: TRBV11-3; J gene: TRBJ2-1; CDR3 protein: ASSPGQGSNEQF
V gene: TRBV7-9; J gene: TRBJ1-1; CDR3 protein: ASSPVIGQVGTEAF
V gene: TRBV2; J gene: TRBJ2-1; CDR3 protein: ASSDFINEQF
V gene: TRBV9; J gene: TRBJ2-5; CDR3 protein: ASSVRGETQY
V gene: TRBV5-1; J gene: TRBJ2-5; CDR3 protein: ASSLGQGETQY
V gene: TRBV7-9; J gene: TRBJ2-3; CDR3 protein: ASSLTGGFTDTQY
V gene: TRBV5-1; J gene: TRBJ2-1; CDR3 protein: ASSPRTDEGNEQF
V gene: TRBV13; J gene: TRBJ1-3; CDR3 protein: ASSFSDRRENTIY
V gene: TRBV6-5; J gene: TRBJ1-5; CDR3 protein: ASSYGGSNQPQH
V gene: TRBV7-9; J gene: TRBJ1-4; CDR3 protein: ASSFQPGGHLF
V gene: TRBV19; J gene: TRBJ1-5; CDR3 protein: ATHRGLGSNQPQH
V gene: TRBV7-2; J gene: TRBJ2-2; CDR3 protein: ASSLDARQTGELF
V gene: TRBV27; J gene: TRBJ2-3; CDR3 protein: ASSLSQDTDTQY